This T cell receptor beta chain was documented in a study of Ad26.COV2.S vaccination and SARS-CoV-2 variants. The overall study: Enrolled in COV1001, the donor was in the Ad26.COV2.S trial arm, which received the vaccine. Intramuscular Ad26.COV2.S at 5x10^10 or 1x10^11 viral particles. Whole-study results and caveats: Possible underestimation of total T cell responses by the TCR breadth and depth analyses was noted.

The treatment was: 15 to 20 received Ad26.COV2.S at low or high dose, single or two shots; 5 received placebo; per-sample allocation not given. Vaccine and placebo recipients were sampled on day 63 after the first injection. What was given as vaccine was an Ad26 vector encoding Wuhan-strain SARS-CoV-2 spike. With respect to this clone: Its matching antigen is unknown.

Assay: immunoSEQ multiplex PCR; the TCRdb copy retains only in-frame clones and omits some. The table lists approximately 340,000 clones, 70% to 90% of them singletons. The sequencing here drew on peripheral blood, taken in a trial of Ad26.COV2.S vaccine versus placebo. The clonotype was recovered from a person between 18 and 65 years old who received the Ad26.COV2.S COVID-19 vaccine or a placebo.

Here the CDR3 reads CASSLLPGTGELFF. As DNA, the CDR3 is TGTGCCAGCAGCTTACTACCTGGCACCGGGGAGCTGTTTTTT. This rearrangement joins TRBV7-9 to TRBJ2-2, with D unclear. V was clipped by 2 bases and J by 4 bases, with 8 bases between them. Germline values: CDR1 SEHNR, CDR2 FQNEAQ (reference sequence). This CDR3 contains 14 residues.